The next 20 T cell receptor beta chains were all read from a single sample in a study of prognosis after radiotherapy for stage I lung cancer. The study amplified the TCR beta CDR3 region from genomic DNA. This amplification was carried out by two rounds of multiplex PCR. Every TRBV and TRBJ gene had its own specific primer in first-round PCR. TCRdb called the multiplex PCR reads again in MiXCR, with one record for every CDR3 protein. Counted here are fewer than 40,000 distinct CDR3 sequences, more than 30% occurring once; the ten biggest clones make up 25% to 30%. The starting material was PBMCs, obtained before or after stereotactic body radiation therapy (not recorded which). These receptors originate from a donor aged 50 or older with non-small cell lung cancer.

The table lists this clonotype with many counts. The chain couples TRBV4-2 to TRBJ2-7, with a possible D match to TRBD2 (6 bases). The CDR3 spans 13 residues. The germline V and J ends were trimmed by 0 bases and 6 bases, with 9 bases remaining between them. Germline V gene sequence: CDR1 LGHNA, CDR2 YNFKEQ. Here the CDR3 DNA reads TGTGCCAGCAGCCAAGACCTAGCGCGCGAGCAGTACTTC. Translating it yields CASSQDLAREQYF.

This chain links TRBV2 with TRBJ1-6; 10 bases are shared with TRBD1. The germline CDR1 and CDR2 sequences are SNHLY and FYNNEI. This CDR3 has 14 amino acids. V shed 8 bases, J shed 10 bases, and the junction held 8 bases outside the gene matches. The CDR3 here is CASGQGVRASPLHF. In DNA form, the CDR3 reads TGTGCCAGCGGACAGGGGGTGAGAGCGTCACCCCTCCACTTT.

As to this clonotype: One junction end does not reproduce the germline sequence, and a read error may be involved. CDR3 bases: TGTTCCAGCAGCTTATGGGACCGACAGGGAAATTCACCCCTCCACTTT. This translates into CSSSLWDRQGNSPLHF. This chain joins TRBV7-9 and TRBJ1-6, with TRBD1 matching over 7 bases. The CDR3 runs to 16 residues. From germline, CDR1 is SEHNR and CDR2 FQNEAQ (reference sequence). Full variable domain (remainder filled in from reference TRBV7-9 and TRBJ1-6): DTGVSQNPRHKITKRGQNVTFRCDPISEHNRLYWYRQTLGQGPEFLTYFQNEAQLEKSRLLSDRFSAERPKGSFSTLEIQRTEQGDSAMYLCSSSLWDRQGNSPLHFGNGTRLTVT.

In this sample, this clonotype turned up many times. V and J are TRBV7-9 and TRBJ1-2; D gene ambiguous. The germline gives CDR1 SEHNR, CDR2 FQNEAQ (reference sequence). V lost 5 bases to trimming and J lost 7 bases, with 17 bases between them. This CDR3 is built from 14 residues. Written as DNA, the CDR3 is TGTGCCAGCAGCACCGGGAGCCCGGGCGGTGGCTACACCTTC. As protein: CASSTGSPGGGYTF. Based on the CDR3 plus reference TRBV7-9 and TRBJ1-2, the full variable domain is DTGVSQNPRHKITKRGQNVTFRCDPISEHNRLYWYRQTLGQGPEFLTYFQNEAQLEKSRLLSDRFSAERPKGSFSTLEIQRTEQGDSAMYLCASSTGSPGGGYTFGSGTRLTVV.

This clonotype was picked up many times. Written as DNA, the CDR3 is TGTGCCAGCAGCCAATCCCCAGGGACCTCCCCGTTCTTC. This codes for CASSQSPGTSPFF. The chain recombines TRBV11-3 with TRBJ2-1; D might be TRBD1 or TRBD2, each matching 5 bases. The ends were cut back, 5 bases at V and 15 bases at J, with 20 bases in the middle. Germline lookup yields CDR1 SGHNT and CDR2 YENEEA. The CDR3 totals 13 residues.

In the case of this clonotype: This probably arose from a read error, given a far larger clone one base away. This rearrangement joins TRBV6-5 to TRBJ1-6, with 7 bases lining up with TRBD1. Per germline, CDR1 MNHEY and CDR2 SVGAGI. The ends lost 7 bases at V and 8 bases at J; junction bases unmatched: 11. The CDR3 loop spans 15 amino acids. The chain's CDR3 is CASKPNGQGDSPLHF. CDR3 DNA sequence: TGTGCCAGCAAACCGAACGGGCAGGGGGATTCACCCCTCCACTTT.

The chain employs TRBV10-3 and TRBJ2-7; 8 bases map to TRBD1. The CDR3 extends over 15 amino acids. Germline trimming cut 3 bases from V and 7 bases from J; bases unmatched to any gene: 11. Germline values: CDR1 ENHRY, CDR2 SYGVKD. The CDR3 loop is CAISERQGSLREQYF. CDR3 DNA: TGTGCCATCAGTGAAAGACAGGGGTCGTTGCGGGAGCAGTACTTC.

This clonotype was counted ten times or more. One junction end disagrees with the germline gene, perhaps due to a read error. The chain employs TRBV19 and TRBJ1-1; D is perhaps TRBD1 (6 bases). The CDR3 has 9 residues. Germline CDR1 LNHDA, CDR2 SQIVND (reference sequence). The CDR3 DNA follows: TGTGCCAGTAGTGATACAGGGCCCTTT. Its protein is CASSDTGPF.

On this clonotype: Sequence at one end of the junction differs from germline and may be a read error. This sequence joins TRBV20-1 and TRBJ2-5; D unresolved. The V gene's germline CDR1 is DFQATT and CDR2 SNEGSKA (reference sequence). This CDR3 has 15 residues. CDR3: CSARGPDGEQETKYF. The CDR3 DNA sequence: TGCAGTGCTAGGGGCCCGGATGGGGAACAAGAGACCAAGTACTTC.

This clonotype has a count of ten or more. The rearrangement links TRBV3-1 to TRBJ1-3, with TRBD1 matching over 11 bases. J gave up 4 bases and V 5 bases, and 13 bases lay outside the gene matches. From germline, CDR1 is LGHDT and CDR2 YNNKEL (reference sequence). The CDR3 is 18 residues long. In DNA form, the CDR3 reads TGTGCCAGCAGCTCCCCGGGACAGGGGGTTCATGGCGGAAACACCATATATTTT. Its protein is CASSSPGQGVHGGNTIYF.

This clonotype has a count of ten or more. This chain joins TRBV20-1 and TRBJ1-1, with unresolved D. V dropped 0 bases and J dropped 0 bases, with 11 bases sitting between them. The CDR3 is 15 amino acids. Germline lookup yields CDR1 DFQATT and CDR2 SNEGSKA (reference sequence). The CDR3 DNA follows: TGCAGTGCTAGAGATCCACAGCGGATGAACACTGAAGCTTTCTTT. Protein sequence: CSARDPQRMNTEAFF.

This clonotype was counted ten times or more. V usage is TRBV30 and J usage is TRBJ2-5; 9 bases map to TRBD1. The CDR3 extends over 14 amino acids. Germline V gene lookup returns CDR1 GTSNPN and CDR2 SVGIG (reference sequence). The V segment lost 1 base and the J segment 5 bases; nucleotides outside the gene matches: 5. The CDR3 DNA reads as TGTGCCTGGAGTGCGGGACAGGGAGGGGAGACCCAGTACTTC. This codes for CAWSAGQGGETQYF.

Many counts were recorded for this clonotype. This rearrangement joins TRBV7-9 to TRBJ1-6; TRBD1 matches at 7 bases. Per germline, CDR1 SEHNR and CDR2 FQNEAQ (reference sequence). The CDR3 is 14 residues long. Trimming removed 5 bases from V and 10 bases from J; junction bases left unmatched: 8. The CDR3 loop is CASSRVGQKSPLHF. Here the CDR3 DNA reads TGTGCCAGCAGCCGGGTGGGACAGAAATCACCCCTCCACTTT.

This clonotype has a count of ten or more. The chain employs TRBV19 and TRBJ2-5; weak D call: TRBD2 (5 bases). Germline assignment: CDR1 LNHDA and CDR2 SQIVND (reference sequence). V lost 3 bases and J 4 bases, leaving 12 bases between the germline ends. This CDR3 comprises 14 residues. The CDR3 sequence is CASSMVAGGETQYF. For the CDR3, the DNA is TGTGCCAGTAGTATGGTGGCGGGCGGAGAGACCCAGTACTTC.

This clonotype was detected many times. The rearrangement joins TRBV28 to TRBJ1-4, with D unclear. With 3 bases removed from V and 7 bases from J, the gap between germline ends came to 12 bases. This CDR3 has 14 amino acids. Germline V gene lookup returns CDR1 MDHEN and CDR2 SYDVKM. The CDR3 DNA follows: TGTGCCAGCAGTTTGTCTCTAACGGGTGAAAAACTGTTTTTT. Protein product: CASSLSLTGEKLFF.

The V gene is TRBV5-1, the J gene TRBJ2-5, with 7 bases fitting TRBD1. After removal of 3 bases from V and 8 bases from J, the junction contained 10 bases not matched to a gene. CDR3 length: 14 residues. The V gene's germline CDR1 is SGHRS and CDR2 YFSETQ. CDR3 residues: CASSSPDRVSTQYF. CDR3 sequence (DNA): TGCGCCAGCAGCTCACCTGACAGGGTATCCACCCAGTACTTC.

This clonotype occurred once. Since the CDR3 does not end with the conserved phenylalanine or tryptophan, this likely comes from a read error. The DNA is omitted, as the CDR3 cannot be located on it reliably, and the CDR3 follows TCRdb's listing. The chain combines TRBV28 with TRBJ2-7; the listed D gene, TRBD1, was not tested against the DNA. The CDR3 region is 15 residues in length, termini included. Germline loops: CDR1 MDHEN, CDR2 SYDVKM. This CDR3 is CASSAAPLTGDEKYL.

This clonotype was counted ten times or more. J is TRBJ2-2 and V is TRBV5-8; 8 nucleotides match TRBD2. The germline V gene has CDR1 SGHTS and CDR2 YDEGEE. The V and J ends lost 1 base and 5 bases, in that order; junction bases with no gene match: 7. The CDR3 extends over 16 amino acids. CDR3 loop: CASSLYRGGDTGELFF. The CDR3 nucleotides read TGTGCCAGCAGCTTGTATCGGGGGGGAGATACCGGGGAGCTGTTTTTT.

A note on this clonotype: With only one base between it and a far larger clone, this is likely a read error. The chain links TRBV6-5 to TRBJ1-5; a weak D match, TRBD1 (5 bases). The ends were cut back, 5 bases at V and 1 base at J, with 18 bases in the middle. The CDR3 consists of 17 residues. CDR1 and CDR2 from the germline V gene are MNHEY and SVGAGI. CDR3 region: CASSQRPWAGSNQPQHF. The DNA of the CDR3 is TGTGCCAGCAGTCAGAGACCGTGGGCAGGGAGCAATCAGCCCCAGCATTTT.

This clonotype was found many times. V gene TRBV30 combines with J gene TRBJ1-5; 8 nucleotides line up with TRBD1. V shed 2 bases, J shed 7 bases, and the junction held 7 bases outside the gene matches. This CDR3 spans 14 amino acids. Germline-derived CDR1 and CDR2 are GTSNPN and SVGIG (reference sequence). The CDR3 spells CAWSKTGGKQPQHF. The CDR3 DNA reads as TGTGCCTGGAGTAAAACAGGGGGTAAACAGCCCCAGCATTTT. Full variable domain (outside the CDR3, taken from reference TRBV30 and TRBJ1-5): SQTIHQWPATLVQPVGSPLSLECTVEGTSNPNLYWYRQAAGRGLQLLFYSVGIGQISSEVPQNLSASRPQDRQFILSSKKLLLSDSGFYLCAWSKTGGKQPQHFGDGTRLSIL.